This TCR beta chain was sequenced during a study of shared clonotypes between healthy human individuals. Regarding this clone: The antigen is undetermined. The sample holds other DNA sequences that translate to the same CDR3.

Losses at the gene ends were 2 bases for V and 2 bases for J; bases not matched to a gene: 3. Per germline, CDR1 MNHNY and CDR2 SVGAGI (reference sequence). This CDR3 is built from 14 residues. Whole-study findings and limits: Non-shared clonotypes showed lower generation probabilities than clonotypes common to all four donors.

The repertoire was sequenced with immunoSEQ multiplex PCR; TCRdb's copy has only in-frame clones and lacks some. The repertoire consists of 650,000 to 800,000 clones, with 55% to 80% occurring once and the leading ten covering under 2%. The sequence was collected from a woman between 25 and 40 years old in good health. Specimen: memory CD4+ T cells sorted from blood. Stated subset: CD45RA-negative fraction. V usage is TRBV6-6 and J usage is TRBJ2-7; the match to TRBD2 covers 7 bases. Written as DNA, the CDR3 is TGTGCCAGCAGTTACGGCGCGGGGGCCTACGAGCAGTACTTC. It specifies CASSYGAGAYEQYF.